This T cell receptor beta chain was documented in a study of T cell responses to AZD1222 COVID-19 vaccine. Sequencing was performed with immunoSEQ multiplex PCR; in TCRdb, only in-frame clones are kept and a portion is missing. This sample yields about 130,000 clones, of which roughly 93% are seen a single time; more than 2.5% belongs to the top ten. J lost 0 bases, V lost 1 base, and 3 bases had no gene match. Germline loops: CDR1 LNHDA, CDR2 SQIVND (reference sequence). The CDR3 sequence is 16 residues long. This clone was detected only once. The receptor was derived from an adult in good health. V usage is TRBV19 and J usage is TRBJ2-3; 8 positions agree with TRBD2. This material consisted of peripheral blood, taken on day 0 of AZD1222 vaccination. DNA for the CDR3: TGTGCCAGTAGTATAGGAACTAGCGGAAGCACAGATACGCAGTATTTT. Protein: CASSIGTSGSTDTQYF. The whole variable domain, remainder taken from reference TRBV19 and TRBJ2-3, is DGGITQSPKYLFRKEGQNVTLSCEQNLNHDAMYWYRQDPGQGLRLIYYSQIVNDFQKGDIAEGYSVSREKKESFPLTVTSAQKNPTAFYLCASSIGTSGSTDTQYFGPGTRLTVL.